The next 26 T cell receptor beta chains were all read from a single sample in a study of radiotherapy plus CTLA-4 blockade in lung cancer. The method was immunoSEQ multiplex PCR; TCRdb's version includes in-frame clones alone and lacks a portion of them. The sample holds approximately 33,000 clones, almost 80% seen once. Sequences were derived from peripheral blood, sampled from a patient treated with radiotherapy plus ipilimumab. These receptors all stem from a human donor with non-small cell lung cancer who had stable disease on radiotherapy plus ipilimumab.

The chain employs TRBV27 and TRBJ2-3; 7 nucleotides agree with TRBD1. Losses at the gene ends were 7 bases for V and 2 bases for J; bases not matched to a gene: 12. This CDR3 is built from 16 residues. The germline V gene encodes CDR1 MNHEY and CDR2 SMNVEV (reference sequence). The CDR3 DNA follows: TGTGCCAGCACTTCCAAGGGGGCCCTCCTCACAGATACGCAGTATTTT. Translating gives CASTSKGALLTDTQYF.

By its share, this clone is medium-sized. V and J are TRBV6-6 and TRBJ1-5; perhaps TRBD1 as D (5 bases). Germline V gene sequence: CDR1 MNHNY, CDR2 SVGAGI (reference sequence). Trimming removed 10 bases at V and 2 bases at J, with 9 bases between. CDR3 length: 12 residues. The CDR3 loop is CATRDGNQPQHF. In DNA form, the CDR3 reads TGTGCCACCCGGGACGGCAATCAGCCCCAGCATTTT.

This chain connects TRBV29-1 to TRBJ1-1; TRBD1 might be the D (5 bases). The CDR3 contains 12 residues. CDR1 is SQVTM and CDR2 is ANQGSEA in the germline V gene. V was trimmed by 5 bases and J by 4 bases, leaving 11 bases between them. CDR3 in DNA: TGCAGCGTTACTAAGGGGAGCACTGAAGCTTTCTTT. It codes for CSVTKGSTEAFF.

Only a few counts were recorded for this clone. V gene TRBV7-2 combines with J gene TRBJ1-3; no reliable D call. Germline V gene lookup returns CDR1 SGHTA and CDR2 FQGNSA. V was shortened by 5 bases and J by 1 base, with 12 bases between the two germline ends. The CDR3 spans 15 residues. The CDR3 DNA sequence: TGTGCCAGCAGCCTTAGTTTTGGTTCTGGAAACACCATATATTTT. It specifies CASSLSFGSGNTIYF. Based on the CDR3 plus reference TRBV7-2 and TRBJ1-3, the full variable domain is GAGVSQSPSNKVTEKGKDVELRCDPISGHTALYWYRQSLGQGLEFLIYFQGNSAPDKSGLPSDRFSAERTGGSVSTLTIQRTQQEDSAVYLCASSLSFGSGNTIYFGEGSWLTVV.

The V call is TRBV25-1, the J call TRBJ1-1; weak D call: TRBD1 (5 bases). The length of the CDR3 is 16 residues. Germline V gene sequence: CDR1 MGHDK, CDR2 SYGVNS. Deletions cut 4 bases from V and 4 bases from J, with 19 bases between. The CDR3 nucleotides read TGTGCCAGCAGTGGTTACAGCTCCCAGGGAAGCACTGAAGCTTTCTTT. Its protein is CASSGYSSQGSTEAFF. The full variable domain, in which reference TRBV25-1 and TRBJ1-1 provide the parts outside the CDR3, is EADIYQTPRYLVIGTGKKITLECSQTMGHDKMYWYQQDPGMELHLIHYSYGVNSTEKGDLSSESTVSRIRTEHFPLTLESARPSHTSQYLCASSGYSSQGSTEAFFGQGTRLTVV.

The CDR3 here is CASWDSRTTYEQYV. The CDR3 DNA follows: TGTGCCAGCTGGGACTCAAGGACCACCTACGAGCAGTACGTC. The V gene is TRBV6-1, the J gene TRBJ2-7, with D tentatively TRBD2 (6 bases). The germline V gene has CDR1 MNHNS and CDR2 SASEGT. Between the trimmed V and J ends, which lost 8 bases and 2 bases, there was a span of 16 bases. The CDR3 is made up of 14 amino acids.

This clone was found a few times. The genes are TRBV5-1 and TRBJ2-1; D is unclear. This CDR3 has 13 amino acids. Trimming took off 4 bases at V and 12 bases at J, with 17 bases between the two ends. Germline V lookup: CDR1 SGHRS, CDR2 YFSETQ. The CDR3 region is CASSGVIVGWQFF. CDR3 DNA sequence: TGCGCCAGCAGCGGGGTAATAGTGGGGTGGCAGTTCTTC.

This chain joins TRBV25-1 and TRBJ2-1, with D tentatively TRBD2 (5 bases). V was shortened by 1 base and J by 7 bases, with 11 bases between the two germline ends. CDR1 and CDR2 (germline): MGHDK, SYGVNS. The CDR3 consists of 14 residues. CDR3 nucleotides: TGTGCCAGCAGTGAATCGGGATGGTTGAATGAGCAGTTCTTC. Translation: CASSESGWLNEQFF.

The rearrangement joins TRBV5-1 to TRBJ2-7; TRBD1 matches 10 bases. The CDR3 is 15 amino acids. Germline lookup yields CDR1 SGHRS and CDR2 YFSETQ. V was clipped by 5 bases and J by 4 bases; unmatched bases: 9. In nucleotides, the CDR3 is TGCGCCAGCAGTCTTGAGACAGGGGGCGGGTACGAGCAGTACTTC. This sequence encodes CASSLETGGGYEQYF. Variable domain in full (rest from reference TRBV5-1 and TRBJ2-7): KAGVTQTPRYLIKTRGQQVTLSCSPISGHRSVSWYQQTPGQGLQFLFEYFSETQRNKGNFPGRFSGRQFSNSRSEMNVSTLELGDSALYLCASSLETGGGYEQYFGPGTRLTVT.

The rearrangement uses TRBV7-8 and TRBJ1-5; 8 positions agree with TRBD1. Per germline, CDR1 SGHVS and CDR2 FQNEAQ. V lost 1 base to trimming and J lost 1 base; unmatched junction nucleotides: 12. The CDR3 consists of 19 residues. The DNA of the CDR3 is TGTGCCAGCAGCTTAGTATGGACAGGGAACCCTGGGAGCAATCAGCCCCAGCATTTT. Protein: CASSLVWTGNPGSNQPQHF.

The chain combines TRBV7-9 with TRBJ2-1; 10 bases are a match to TRBD2. The CDR3 runs 15 residues. Germline V gives CDR1 SEHNR, CDR2 FQNEAQ (reference sequence). V lost 1 base, J lost 7 bases, and 4 bases stayed unmatched. In DNA form, the CDR3 reads TGTGCCAGCAGCTTAGAACTAGCGGGGCCTAATGAGCAGTTCTTC. Protein sequence: CASSLELAGPNEQFF.

The chain carries TRBV6-5 and TRBJ1-1; D might be TRBD1 (6 bases). The germline CDR1 and CDR2 sequences are MNHEY and SVGAGI. This CDR3 contains 14 residues. Trimming removed 2 bases from V and 4 bases from J, with 11 bases in between. CDR3 protein: CASSYDRRGTEAFF. The CDR3, as DNA: TGTGCCAGCAGTTACGACAGGAGGGGCACTGAAGCTTTCTTT.

This clone was seen more than once but under ten times. The chain uses TRBV27 and TRBJ2-1; D call uncertain. Germline V gene sequence: CDR1 MNHEY, CDR2 SMNVEV (reference sequence). Trimming took 3 bases from V and 0 from J, leaving 12 bases between them. CDR3 length: 16 amino acids. DNA for the CDR3: TGTGCCAGCAGTTTGGGCAGGATGAGCTCCTACAATGAGCAGTTCTTC. Translated, it gives CASSLGRMSSYNEQFF.

The chain carries TRBV28 and TRBJ2-1, with 9 bases matching TRBD1. The germline CDR1 and CDR2 sequences are MDHEN and SYDVKM. The CDR3 consists of 15 residues. The V and J ends lost 3 bases and 7 bases, in that order; junction bases with no gene match: 7. Here the CDR3 reads CASSFQGTGRNEQFF. The CDR3, as DNA: TGTGCCAGCAGTTTTCAGGGGACAGGGCGAAATGAGCAGTTCTTC.

The gene calls are TRBV5-1 and TRBJ1-3; D gene unclear. Germline V CDR1 and CDR2: SGHRS, YFSETQ. The CDR3 spans 15 residues. Trimming removed 4 bases from V and 0 bases from J, with 11 bases in between. The DNA for the CDR3 is TGCGCCAGCAGCCCACTGGATAGCTCTGGAAACACCATATATTTT. Amino acid sequence: CASSPLDSSGNTIYF. Based on the CDR3 plus reference TRBV5-1 and TRBJ1-3, the full variable domain is KAGVTQTPRYLIKTRGQQVTLSCSPISGHRSVSWYQQTPGQGLQFLFEYFSETQRNKGNFPGRFSGRQFSNSRSEMNVSTLELGDSALYLCASSPLDSSGNTIYFGEGSWLTVV.

This clone was detected a few times. The chain employs TRBV19 and TRBJ1-5, with D possibly TRBD1 on 5 matching bases. The CDR3 covers 15 residues. Trimming took off 6 bases at V and 1 base at J, with 13 bases between the two ends. Germline V lookup: CDR1 LNHDA, CDR2 SQIVND (reference sequence). This chain's CDR3 is CASRSGGSSNQPQHF. CDR3 in DNA: TGTGCCAGTAGATCTGGGGGGAGCAGCAATCAGCCCCAGCATTTT.

This clone appeared once. This chain joins TRBV10-3 and TRBJ1-3; D gene unclear. This CDR3 region has 15 residues. Germline CDR1 reads ENHRY; CDR2 reads SYGVKD. The V end was cut by 4 bases, the J end by 5 bases, with 15 bases between. The CDR3 coding sequence is TGTGCCATCAGTGGGACGGTGGAGGACCGAAACACCATATATTTT. This translates into CAISGTVEDRNTIYF.

CDR3 loop: CASSLGARTSTGELFF. DNA of the CDR3: TGCGCCAGCAGCTTAGGTGCGCGTACTAGTACCGGGGAGCTGTTTTTT. The genes are TRBV5-1 and TRBJ2-2; TRBD2 is a possible D gene (5 bases). Germline loops: CDR1 SGHRS, CDR2 YFSETQ. This CDR3 contains 16 residues. Trimming cost V 2 bases and J 5 bases, with 16 bases left between them.

The chain is built from TRBV4-3 and TRBJ1-2; possibly TRBD1 for D (6 bases). V gave up 0 bases and J gave up 1 base, with 12 bases separating them. This CDR3 is built from 16 residues. The germline V gene has CDR1 LGHNA and CDR2 YSLEER. CDR3: CASSQEGAGLNYGYTF. CDR3 nucleotides: TGCGCCAGCAGCCAAGAGGGGGCAGGGCTTAACTATGGCTACACCTTC.

This clone has only one observation. One end of the junction is discordant with germline, which a read error may explain. The V and J genes are TRBV18 and TRBJ1-1; 7 nucleotides line up with TRBD1. Germline V gene sequence: CDR1 KGHSH, CDR2 LQKENI. This CDR3 spans 16 amino acids. For the CDR3, the DNA is TGTGCCAGCTCCCCACGGATTTCAGGGGGGAACACTGAAGCTTTCTTT. This sequence encodes CASSPRISGGNTEAFF.

V usage is TRBV19 and J usage is TRBJ2-1, with D uncertain. The CDR3 has 13 amino acids. V lost 7 bases and J 4 bases, leaving 11 bases between the germline ends. Germline lookup yields CDR1 LNHDA and CDR2 SQIVND (reference sequence). CDR3 sequence: CASTPPGYNEQFF. The CDR3 bases are TGTGCCAGTACCCCCCCAGGTTACAATGAGCAGTTCTTC.

The J gene is TRBJ1-2, the V gene TRBV18, with D perhaps matching TRBD1 (6 bases). The CDR3 extends over 14 amino acids. The germline gives CDR1 KGHSH, CDR2 LQKENI. The V end was cut by 4 bases, the J end by 4 bases, with 13 bases between. The CDR3 loop is CASSLRGGGYGYTF. CDR3 sequence (DNA): TGTGCCAGCTCACTGCGTGGGGGCGGCTATGGCTACACCTTC.

The chain uses TRBV11-3 and TRBJ2-2; D gene unclear. CDR3 length: 14 residues. The V gene's germline CDR1 is SGHNT and CDR2 YENEEA. V lost 5 bases and J 2 bases, leaving 9 bases between the germline ends. CDR3 DNA: TGTGCCAGCAGCCTTGAGGTTAACACCGGGGAGCTGTTTTTT. This encodes CASSLEVNTGELFF.

The chain joins TRBV19 to TRBJ1-5; 11 nucleotides align to TRBD1. CDR1 LNHDA and CDR2 SQIVND come from the germline V gene (reference sequence). The CDR3 consists of 15 residues. Unmatched junction bases numbered 2, after V lost 1 base and J lost 6 bases. For the CDR3, the DNA is TGTGCCAGTAGTATAGGAGGGACAGGGGGTCAGCCCCAGCATTTT. It translates to CASSIGGTGGQPQHF.

The chain employs TRBV14 and TRBJ1-2; no firm D call. This CDR3 has 13 amino acids. The V gene lost 0 bases and the J gene lost 2 bases, with 4 bases spanning the gap. CDR1 is SGHDN and CDR2 is FVKESK in the germline V gene. For the CDR3, the DNA is TGTGCCAGCAGCCAAGACCTCAACTATGGCTACACCTTC. Its translation: CASSQDLNYGYTF.

The chain has TRBV5-1 and TRBJ2-5; TRBD2 aligns across 12 bases. Germline V gives CDR1 SGHRS, CDR2 YFSETQ. The ends lost 5 bases at V and 4 bases at J; junction bases unmatched: 3. The CDR3 length is 14 residues. CDR3 coding DNA: TGCGCCAGCAGAGGACTAGCGGGGTTAGAGACCCAGTACTTC. This gives the protein CASRGLAGLETQYF. Together with reference TRBV5-1 and TRBJ2-5, the CDR3 gives the full variable domain: KAGVTQTPRYLIKTRGQQVTLSCSPISGHRSVSWYQQTPGQGLQFLFEYFSETQRNKGNFPGRFSGRQFSNSRSEMNVSTLELGDSALYLCASRGLAGLETQYFGPGTRLLVL.